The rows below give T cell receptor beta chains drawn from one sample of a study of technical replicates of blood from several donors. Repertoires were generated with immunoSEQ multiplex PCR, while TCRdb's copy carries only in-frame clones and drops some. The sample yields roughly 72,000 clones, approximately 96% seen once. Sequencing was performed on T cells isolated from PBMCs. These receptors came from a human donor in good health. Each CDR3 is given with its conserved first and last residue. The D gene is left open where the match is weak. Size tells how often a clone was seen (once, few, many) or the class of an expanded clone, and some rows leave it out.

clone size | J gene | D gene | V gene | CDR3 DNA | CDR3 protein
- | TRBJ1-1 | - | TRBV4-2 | TGTGCCAGCAGCCAAGATACAGGAGGGAGGACTGAAGCTTTCTTT | CASSQDTGGRTEAFF
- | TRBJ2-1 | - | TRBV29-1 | TGCAGCGTTGAGTCAGGTGATGAGCAGTTCTTC | CSVESGDEQFF
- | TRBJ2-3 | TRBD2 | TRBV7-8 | TGTGCCAGCAGCGTCGCGGGGGGTGGGCAGTATTTT | CASSVAGGGQYF
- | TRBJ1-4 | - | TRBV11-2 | TGTGCCAGCAGCTTATCGGGGGGCCCTAATGAAAAACTGTTTTTT | CASSLSGGPNEKLFF
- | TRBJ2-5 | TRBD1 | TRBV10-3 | TGTGCCATCAGTGAGTCCGGGACAGGGATAGAGACCCAGTACTTC | CAISESGTGIETQYF
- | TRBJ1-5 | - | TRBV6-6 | TGTGCCAGCAGTACACGGGGGAATCAGCCCCAGCATTTT | CASSTRGNQPQHF
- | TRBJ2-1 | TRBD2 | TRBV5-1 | TGCGCCAGCAGCTTGGGACTAGCGTTTATTGAGCAGTTCTTC | CASSLGLAFIEQFF
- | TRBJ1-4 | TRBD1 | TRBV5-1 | TGCGCCAGCAGCGCCGGGACAGCAGTGCGACTAGCAACTAATGAAAAACTGTTTTTT | CASSAGTAVRLATNEKLFF
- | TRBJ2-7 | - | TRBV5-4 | TGTGCCAGCAGCTTGGGGGCCGCCGAGCAGTACTTC | CASSLGAAEQYF
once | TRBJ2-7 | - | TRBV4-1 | TGCGCCAGCAGCCAAGCCCGGGGAGGTTCGGAGCAGTACTTC | CASSQARGGSEQYF
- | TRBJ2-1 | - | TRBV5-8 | TGTGCCAGCAGTCGCCAGCGGGTATACAATGAGCAGTTCTTC | CASSRQRVYNEQFF
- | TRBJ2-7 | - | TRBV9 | TGTGCCAGCAGCGTAAAAAGGGAGGGGGACACCGAGCAGTACTTC | CASSVKREGDTEQYF
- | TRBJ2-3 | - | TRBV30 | TGTGCCTGGGAGTGGGGCCCAGATACGCAGTATTTT | CAWEWGPDTQYF
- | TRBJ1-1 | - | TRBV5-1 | TGCGCCAGCAGCTTTGAGGGGGTGAACACTGAAGCTTTCTTT | CASSFEGVNTEAFF
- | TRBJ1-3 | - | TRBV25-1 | TGTGCCAGCAGTGATTGGGGGGATGGGTCTGGAAACACCATATATTTT | CASSDWGDGSGNTIYF
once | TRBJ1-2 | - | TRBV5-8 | TGTGCCAGCCTATTAACAGGCTTTCTAGGGAACTATGGCTACACCTTC | CASLLTGFLGNYGYTF
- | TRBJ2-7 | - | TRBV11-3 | TGTGCCAGCAGCTTCGGGGTGACGGGCGAGCAGTACTTC | CASSFGVTGEQYF
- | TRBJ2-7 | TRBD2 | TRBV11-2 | TGTGCCATCCTAGCGGGGACCTACGAGCAGTACTTC | CAILAGTYEQYF
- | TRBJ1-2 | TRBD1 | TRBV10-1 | TGCGCCAGCAGAAGCAGGGGGCTCTGTGGCTACACCTTC | CASRSRGLCGYTF
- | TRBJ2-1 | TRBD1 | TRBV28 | TGTGCCAGCAGTAGGACAGGTAGCTCCTACAATGAGCAGTTCTTC | CASSRTGSSYNEQFF
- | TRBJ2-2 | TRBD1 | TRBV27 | TGTGCCAGCAGTTGGACAGGGGAAGCCGGGGAGCTGTTTTTT | CASSWTGEAGELFF
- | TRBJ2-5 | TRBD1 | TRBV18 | TGTGCCAGCTCACCCCACAGGGGGCAAGAGACCCAGTACTTC | CASSPHRGQETQYF
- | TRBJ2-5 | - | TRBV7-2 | TGTGCCAGCAGTTCAATCGCGGGGACCGAAGAGACCCAGTACTTC | CASSSIAGTEETQYF
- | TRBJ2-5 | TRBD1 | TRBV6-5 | TGTGCCAGCAGTTACTCTATAACAGGGGGCGAGACCCAGTACTTC | CASSYSITGGETQYF
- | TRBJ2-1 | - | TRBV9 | TGTGCCAGCAGCGTATTCAGCCTACCTAGTGGCGGTCATGAGCAGTTCTTC | CASSVFSLPSGGHEQFF
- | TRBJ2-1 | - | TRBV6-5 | TGTGCCACCGGCTCCCGGGGTAGCTCCTACAATGAGCAGTTCTTC | CATGSRGSSYNEQFF
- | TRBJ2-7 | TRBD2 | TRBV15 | TGTGCCACCAGCAGCTTCGAGGGACTAGCGGAATACGAGCAGTACTTC | CATSSFEGLAEYEQYF
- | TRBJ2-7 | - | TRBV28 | TGTGCCAGCAGTGTCGACAGGGAGGCCTACGAGCAGTACTTC | CASSVDREAYEQYF
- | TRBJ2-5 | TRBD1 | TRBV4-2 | TGTGCCAGCAGCCAAGTATGGGGACAGCAAGAGACCCAGTACTTC | CASSQVWGQQETQYF
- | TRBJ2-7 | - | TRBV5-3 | TGTGCCAGAAGCTTGGAGTTGGAGTTGGGCGAGCAGTACTTC | CARSLELELGEQYF
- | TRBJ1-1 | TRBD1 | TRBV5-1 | TGCGCCAGCAGCTGGGACAGGGGGCAGTATGAAGCTTTCTTT | CASSWDRGQYEAFF
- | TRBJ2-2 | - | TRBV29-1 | TGCAGCGTTGAAATCGGGGGAATAGCCGGGGAGCTGTTTTTT | CSVEIGGIAGELFF
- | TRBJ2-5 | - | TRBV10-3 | TGTGCCATCAGTGTGTCTAGCCTAGAGACCCAGTACTTC | CAISVSSLETQYF
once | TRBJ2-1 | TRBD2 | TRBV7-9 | TGTGCCAGCAGCCGGGGACTAGGGGGGAATGAGCAGTTCTTC | CASSRGLGGNEQFF
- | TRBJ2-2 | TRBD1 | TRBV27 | TGTGCCAGCAGTTCGTCCGGGACAGGGGGCATGAGCGGGGAGCTGTTTTTT | CASSSSGTGGMSGELFF
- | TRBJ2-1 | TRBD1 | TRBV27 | TGTGCCAGCAGCTGGGACAGGGGTTACAATGAGCAGTTCTTC | CASSWDRGYNEQFF
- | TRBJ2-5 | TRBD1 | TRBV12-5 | TGTGCTAGTGGTGAGGACAGGGAGATTGGGGAGACCCAGTACTTC | CASGEDREIGETQYF
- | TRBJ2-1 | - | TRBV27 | TGTGCCAGCAGTTTATTTAGTGCTGAGGGTAGTGAGCAGTTCTTC | CASSLFSAEGSEQFF
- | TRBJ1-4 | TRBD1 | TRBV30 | TGTGCCTGGAACAGGGGCACTAATGAAAAACTGTTTTTT | CAWNRGTNEKLFF
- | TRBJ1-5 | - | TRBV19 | TGTGCCAGTAGTATGGGAGGGACCTATTCGCATTTT | CASSMGGTYSHF